This TCR beta chain was captured by sequencing in a study of breast tumors, draining lymph nodes, adjacent tissues. Study-wide findings and caveats: Tumor repertoires ranked between lymph nodes and nontumor tissue in diversity, with V and J gene preferences.

In TCRdb, the multiplex PCR reads were re-called with MiXCR into one record per CDR3 protein. The sample has 20,000 to 25,000 distinct CDR3 sequences, 40% to 45% seen once. J lost 9 bases, V lost 0 bases, and 11 bases had no gene match. CDR1 is SGHAT and CDR2 is FQNNGV in the germline V gene. There are 16 residues in the CDR3. This clonotype was observed many times. Its antigen is not known. The chain uses TRBV11-2 and TRBJ2-5, with 9 bases matching TRBD2. The receptor comes from a female donor with breast cancer. Some clones in this sample may be carry-over from other donors' samples. Sequenced material: breast tumor tissue. The CDR3 loop reads CASSLDVMASGTPQYF. The CDR3 bases are TGTGCCAGCAGCTTAGATGTTATGGCTAGCGGGACGCCCCAGTACTTC.